Following are 31 T cell receptor beta chains from one sample sequenced in a study of T-cell reconstitution after alpha-beta-depleted transplantation in children. Unique molecular identifiers featured in how the TCRbeta library was prepared. TCRdb processed the PCR reads anew with MiXCR; each CDR3 protein has one entry. The table includes 700,000 to 850,000 distinct CDR3 sequences, less than 20% detected once. This specimen was PBMCs, mostly from graft donor cells, taken 360 days after TCRalphabeta/CD19-depleted stem cell transplant. All receptors derive from a male patient aged 10-17 years who had a stem cell transplant for acute lymphoblastic leukemia, so the T cells may come from the graft donor.

This chain connects TRBV27 to TRBJ1-2; TRBD1 matches at 11 bases. The V gene end was trimmed by 5 bases and the J gene end by 1 base; junction bases not matched to a gene: 9. CDR1 and CDR2 (germline): MNHEY, SMNVEV (reference sequence). The CDR3 runs to 17 residues. In nucleotides, the CDR3 is TGTGCCAGCAGTCTAGCCGGACAGGGGGCTTATAACTATGGCTACACCTTC. As protein: CASSLAGQGAYNYGYTF.

This clonotype was found a few times. J is TRBJ2-1 and V is TRBV11-3; 9 bases match TRBD1. The CDR3 is 22 amino acids. V lost 1 base to trimming and J lost 3 bases; unmatched junction nucleotides: 22. Germline-derived CDR1 and CDR2 are SGHNT and YENEEA. Here the CDR3 reads CASSLGGTGTGGIFSFYNEQFF. For the CDR3, the DNA is TGTGCCAGCAGCTTAGGGGGGACAGGGACGGGAGGTATTTTTTCATTCTACAATGAGCAGTTCTTC.

J is TRBJ2-7 and V is TRBV4-1, with TRBD2 identical over 12 bases. The CDR3 extends over 16 amino acids. J lost 5 bases, V lost 3 bases, and 8 bases had no gene match. The germline V gene encodes CDR1 MGHRA and CDR2 YSYEKL. CDR3 residues: CASSQETSGSYNEQYF. Here the CDR3 DNA reads TGCGCCAGCAGCCAGGAGACTAGCGGGAGCTATAACGAGCAGTACTTC.

In its sample, this clonotype was seen a few times. The chain uses TRBV20-1 and TRBJ2-7, with TRBD2 matching 14 bases. This CDR3 is 17 amino acids long. The V and J ends lost 6 bases and 4 bases, in that order; junction bases with no gene match: 14. Germline V gene lookup returns CDR1 DFQATT and CDR2 SNEGSKA (reference sequence). As DNA, the CDR3 is TGCAGTGCCCCCACAAGACTAGCGGGAGGGCCTAGTTACGAGCAGTACTTC. Protein product: CSAPTRLAGGPSYEQYF.

The V call is TRBV27, the J call TRBJ2-4; 8 nucleotides line up with TRBD1. Germline trimming cut 5 bases from V and 0 bases from J; bases unmatched to any gene: 12. Germline V gives CDR1 MNHEY, CDR2 SMNVEV (reference sequence). The CDR3 has 18 residues. The CDR3 reads CASSLGQGWYGAKNIQYF. As DNA, the CDR3 is TGTGCCAGCAGTCTCGGACAGGGCTGGTATGGAGCCAAAAACATTCAGTACTTC.

V gene TRBV7-6 combines with J gene TRBJ2-2; D is perhaps TRBD1 or TRBD2 (5 bases each). Germline V gene lookup returns CDR1 SGHVS and CDR2 FNYEAQ. The CDR3 loop spans 15 amino acids. Trimming stripped 3 bases from V and 4 bases from J, with 12 bases between. DNA of the CDR3: TGTGCCAGCAGCTTGGAGAGGGACCTCACCGGGGAGCTGTTTTTT. It yields the protein CASSLERDLTGELFF.

The chain joins TRBV4-1 to TRBJ2-1, with TRBD2 identical over 12 bases. Germline V gene lookup returns CDR1 MGHRA and CDR2 YSYEKL. The CDR3 length is 19 residues. After removal of 1 base from V and 0 bases from J, the junction contained 7 bases not matched to a gene. The CDR3 region has the DNA TGCGCCAGCAGCCAAGGGCTAGCGGGAGGGTCCCCCTCCTACAATGAGCAGTTCTTC. The encoded protein is CASSQGLAGGSPSYNEQFF.

This chain connects TRBV29-1 to TRBJ2-2, with D unclear. The CDR3 loop spans 13 amino acids. Germline V gene data show CDR1 as SQVTM and CDR2 as ANQGSEA. V lost 6 bases to trimming and J lost 2 bases, with 10 bases between them. The CDR3 here is CSVANGNTGELFF. The CDR3 bases are TGCAGCGTCGCCAATGGTAACACCGGGGAGCTGTTTTTT.

V is TRBV7-9 and J is TRBJ2-3; D is undetermined. This CDR3 has 16 residues. From germline, CDR1 is SEHNR and CDR2 FQNEAQ (reference sequence). Trimming took 5 bases from V and 7 from J, leaving 22 bases between them. This CDR3 reads CASSPPFLRRENTQYF. CDR3 sequence (DNA): TGTGCCAGCAGCCCACCTTTCCTTCGTCGCGAGAATACGCAGTATTTT.

The table lists this clonotype with a few counts. The chain couples TRBV10-3 to TRBJ1-1, with 7 bases aligning to TRBD1. Looked up from germline, CDR1 is ENHRY and CDR2 is SYGVKD. This CDR3 is 14 amino acids long. V dropped 3 bases and J dropped 10; count of bases not matched to a gene: 11. CDR3 DNA sequence: TGTGCCATCAGTGATAGCAGGGGGAATATTGGAGCTTTCTTT. Its translation is CAISDSRGNIGAFF.

This clonotype showed up just a few times. The genes are TRBV20-1 and TRBJ2-7, with unresolved D. Trimming cost V 7 bases and J 5 bases, with 15 bases left between them. CDR3 size: 12 residues. The germline V gene encodes CDR1 DFQATT and CDR2 SNEGSKA (reference sequence). The CDR3 DNA sequence: TGCAGTGTGCGGCTTAGCTTCCACGAGCAGTACTTC. Translating it yields CSVRLSFHEQYF.

This clonotype has a handful of counts. V is TRBV29-1 and J is TRBJ2-7, with D unclear. CDR1 and CDR2 from the germline V gene are SQVTM and ANQGSEA. The CDR3 consists of 12 residues. The V gene lost 5 bases and the J gene lost 1 base, with 9 bases spanning the gap. The CDR3 region is CSVRRLSYEQYF. The CDR3 DNA reads TGCAGCGTTCGCCGGCTTTCCTACGAGCAGTACTTC.

The chain links TRBV28 to TRBJ1-2, with D possibly being TRBD1 (5 bases). Germline CDR1 and CDR2: MDHEN and SYDVKM. There are 14 residues in the CDR3. V lost 1 base and J 2 bases, leaving 8 bases between the germline ends. The CDR3 nucleotides are TGTGCCAGCAGTTTATTAGGGGCGAACTATGGCTACACCTTC. This sequence encodes CASSLLGANYGYTF.

The V gene is TRBV5-1, the J gene TRBJ2-7; 10 bases line up with TRBD1. V shed 0 bases, J shed 4 bases, and the junction held 10 bases outside the gene matches. The CDR3 consists of 17 residues. CDR1 SGHRS and CDR2 YFSETQ come from the germline V gene. CDR3 coding DNA: TGCGCCAGCAGCTTGGAGTTTGGGGGACAGGGGAAGTACGAGCAGTACTTC. Amino acids: CASSLEFGGQGKYEQYF.

This clonotype showed up just a few times. The CDR3 coding sequence is TGTGCCAGCAGTTTGACTAGCTGGTCCAATGAGCAGTTCTTC. It is translated as CASSLTSWSNEQFF. The V and J genes are TRBV12-3 or TRBV12-4 and TRBJ2-1, with TRBD2 identical over 7 bases. CDR3 size: 14 residues. V shed 3 bases, J shed 6 bases, and the junction held 5 bases outside the gene matches.

The V gene is TRBV11-1, the J gene TRBJ2-2; D uncertain. From germline, CDR1 is SGHAT and CDR2 FQDESV (reference sequence). V lost 5 bases and J 3 bases, leaving 7 bases between the germline ends. The CDR3 spans 13 residues. The DNA for the CDR3 is TGTGCCAGCAGCGTACGGGACACCGGGGAGCTGTTTTTT. Its translation: CASSVRDTGELFF.

The chain combines TRBV4-2 with TRBJ2-4; D gene unclear. This CDR3 comprises 14 residues. Trimming removed 0 bases from V and 3 bases from J, with 6 bases in between. The germline V gene has CDR1 LGHNA and CDR2 YNFKEQ. The CDR3 reads CASSQDPNKNIQYF. In nucleotides, the CDR3 is TGTGCCAGCAGCCAAGATCCCAACAAAAACATTCAGTACTTC.

This clonotype was recorded at least ten times. The chain combines TRBV7-9 with TRBJ2-1; D is uncertain. V shed 3 bases and J shed 3 bases, with 3 bases lying between them. CDR3 length equals 12 residues. Germline CDR1 reads SEHNR; CDR2 reads FQNEAQ (reference sequence). CDR3 DNA sequence: TGTGCCAGCAGCTTTCTCTACAATGAGCAGTTCTTC. It encodes CASSFLYNEQFF.

This clonotype was seen ten or more times. V is TRBV29-1 and J is TRBJ2-5; D could derive from TRBD1 or TRBD2 (5 bases each). V gave up 7 bases and J gave up 2 bases, with 11 bases separating them. The CDR3 extends over 12 amino acids. Per the germline V gene, CDR1 is SQVTM and CDR2 is ANQGSEA. In DNA form, the CDR3 reads TGCAGCGGGAGCGGACAACAAGAGACCCAGTACTTC. It is translated as CSGSGQQETQYF.

This clonotype was observed a single time. The chain carries TRBV10-3 and TRBJ1-4; tentatively, D is TRBD1 (5 bases). Germline assignment: CDR1 ENHRY and CDR2 SYGVKD. The CDR3 extends over 11 amino acids. V lost 8 bases to trimming and J lost 7 bases, with 8 bases between them. The chain's CDR3 is CAILGGEKLFF. The CDR3 nucleotides are TGTGCCATCCTGGGGGGTGAAAAACTGTTTTTT.

This clonotype was counted between two and nine times. The rearrangement joins TRBV5-1 to TRBJ2-3, with 15 bases aligning to TRBD2. The germline V gene encodes CDR1 SGHRS and CDR2 YFSETQ. The J segment lost 2 bases and the V segment lost 1 base, leaving 5 bases of the junction unmatched. The CDR3 is made up of 18 amino acids. CDR3 nucleotide sequence: TGCGCCAGCAGCTTGATCGGGACTAGCGGGAGGCACACAGATACGCAGTATTTT. This encodes CASSLIGTSGRHTDTQYF. The whole variable domain, remainder taken from reference TRBV5-1 and TRBJ2-3, is KAGVTQTPRYLIKTRGQQVTLSCSPISGHRSVSWYQQTPGQGLQFLFEYFSETQRNKGNFPGRFSGRQFSNSRSEMNVSTLELGDSALYLCASSLIGTSGRHTDTQYFGPGTRLTVL.

This sequence joins TRBV11-2 and TRBJ2-1; 11 bases line up with TRBD2. The germline V gene has CDR1 SGHAT and CDR2 FQNNGV. Trimming took 7 bases from V and 4 from J; bases not matched to a gene: 6. This CDR3 is built from 15 residues. This chain's CDR3 is CASTSGTSGYNEQFF. CDR3 bases: TGTGCCAGCACCTCCGGGACTAGCGGTTACAATGAGCAGTTCTTC.

This clonotype was recorded a few times. The chain is built from TRBV6-1 and TRBJ2-6; D is unresolved. V was pared by 6 bases and J by 0 bases, with 12 bases between. The CDR3 spans 16 residues. Germline assignment: CDR1 MNHNS and CDR2 SASEGT. For the CDR3, the DNA is TGTGCCAGCAGGAAGGGTTGGAGCTCTGGGGCCAACGTCCTGACTTTC. This translates into CASRKGWSSGANVLTF.

This clonotype has ten or more counts. This chain links TRBV7-9 with TRBJ2-7; 11 bases agree with TRBD1. V shed 5 bases and J 1 base; nucleotides not matched to a gene: 4. Germline V gives CDR1 SEHNR, CDR2 FQNEAQ (reference sequence). There are 15 residues in the CDR3. The chain's CDR3 is CASSHRDRGSYEQYF. The CDR3 DNA is TGTGCCAGCAGCCACCGGGACAGGGGGTCCTACGAGCAGTACTTC. The full variable domain, with the rest looked up from reference TRBV7-9 and TRBJ2-7, is DTGVSQNPRHKITKRGQNVTFRCDPISEHNRLYWYRQTLGQGPEFLTYFQNEAQLEKSRLLSDRFSAERPKGSFSTLEIQRTEQGDSAMYLCASSHRDRGSYEQYFGPGTRLTVT.

The chain links TRBV7-8 to TRBJ2-1; D call uncertain. Looked up from germline, CDR1 is SGHVS and CDR2 is FQNEAQ. Trimming removed 5 bases from V and 7 bases from J, with 18 bases in between. The CDR3 sequence is 15 residues long. This CDR3 reads CASSPRRRVRNEQFF. CDR3 nucleotides: TGTGCCAGCAGCCCTAGGCGTCGGGTCAGGAATGAGCAGTTCTTC. Drawing the rest from reference TRBV7-8 and TRBJ2-1, the complete variable domain is GAGVSQSPRYKVAKRGQDVALRCDPISGHVSLFWYQQALGQGPEFLTYFQNEAQLDKSGLPSDRFFAERPEGSVSTLKIQRTQQEDSAVYLCASSPRRRVRNEQFFGPGTRLTVL.

CDR3 region: CASSPARLAAPYEQYF. In DNA form, the CDR3 reads TGTGCCAGCAGCCCGGCCCGACTAGCGGCCCCCTACGAGCAGTACTTC. J is TRBJ2-7 and V is TRBV5-8, with 9 nucleotides matching TRBD2. V dropped 4 bases and J dropped 2; count of bases not matched to a gene: 10. The CDR3 covers 16 residues. Germline loops: CDR1 SGHTS, CDR2 YDEGEE.

This clonotype came up a few times. J is TRBJ1-5 and V is TRBV27; 8 nucleotides line up with TRBD1. The CDR3 runs 15 residues. The germline CDR1 and CDR2 sequences are MNHEY and SMNVEV (reference sequence). V lost 5 bases and J lost 5; bases outside the gene matches: 8. The chain's CDR3 is CASSPQGQGDQPQHF. In DNA, the CDR3 is TGTGCCAGCAGTCCCCAAGGACAGGGCGATCAGCCCCAGCATTTT.

This clonotype was recorded a few times. The chain carries TRBV7-9 and TRBJ2-7, with D perhaps matching TRBD2 (5 bases). Trimming pared 3 bases from V and 3 bases from J, leaving 21 bases between. Germline V gene data show CDR1 as SEHNR and CDR2 as FQNEAQ (reference sequence). The CDR3 extends over 17 amino acids. Here the CDR3 reads CASSLSRAPTIGYEQYF. The CDR3 DNA sequence: TGTGCCAGCAGCTTGTCGAGGGCACCTACCATTGGCTACGAGCAGTACTTC.

The genes are TRBV20-1 and TRBJ1-4; possible D gene TRBD1, 6 bases. This CDR3 is 14 amino acids long. V lost 4 bases to trimming and J lost 8 bases, with 17 bases between them. CDR1 and CDR2 from the germline V gene are DFQATT and SNEGSKA (reference sequence). Here the CDR3 DNA reads TGCAGTGCTACCGGAGGGGGGACGGGAGAAAAACTGTTTTTT. Protein product: CSATGGGTGEKLFF.

This clonotype was counted a few times. The rearrangement links TRBV4-1 to TRBJ2-7; D is unresolved. CDR3 length: 15 residues. CDR1 and CDR2 (germline): MGHRA, YSYEKL. V was clipped by 1 base and J by 2 bases, with 12 bases between them. The CDR3 sequence: CASSQGSSATYEQYF. The CDR3 DNA reads TGCGCCAGCAGCCAAGGCTCCAGCGCAACCTACGAGCAGTACTTC.

This chain joins TRBV7-8 and TRBJ2-7; 12 nucleotides align to TRBD2. V was clipped by 0 bases and J by 7 bases; unmatched bases: 10. The CDR3 loop spans 17 amino acids. The germline CDR1 and CDR2 sequences are SGHVS and FQNEAQ. Here the CDR3 reads CASSLAIGLAGGKEQYF. The CDR3 nucleotides are TGTGCCAGCAGCTTAGCAATAGGTCTAGCGGGAGGGAAGGAGCAGTACTTC. The whole variable domain, filled in from reference TRBV7-8 and TRBJ2-7, reads GAGVSQSPRYKVAKRGQDVALRCDPISGHVSLFWYQQALGQGPEFLTYFQNEAQLDKSGLPSDRFFAERPEGSVSTLKIQRTQQEDSAVYLCASSLAIGLAGGKEQYFGPGTRLTVT.